Shown below are 3 T cell receptor beta chains from a single sample sequenced in a study of patients and donors after allogeneic stem cell transplantation. TCRdb itself ran the RT-PCR reads through MiXCR, one entry per CDR3 protein. Here the sample spans approximately 200,000 distinct CDR3 sequences, roughly 40% being singletons. Input material: blood, either unsorted or a sorted T cell fraction (not recorded which). These TCRs come from a human donor who was either an allogeneic HSCT recipient or a stem cell or donor lymphocyte infusion donor (not recorded which). It is not recorded whose cells these are; they may come from a transplant donor.

This chain connects TRBV12-3 or TRBV12-4 to TRBJ2-1, with TRBD2 as a possible D gene (5 bases). The CDR3 loop spans 13 amino acids. Trimming stripped 7 bases from V and 7 bases from J, with 14 bases between. Here the CDR3 DNA reads TGTGCCAGCACTCCCGTTGCGGGTAATGAGCAGTTCTTC. Translating it yields CASTPVAGNEQFF.

This clonotype was seen at least ten times. The chain uses TRBV12-3 or TRBV12-4 and TRBJ2-2; 14 bases align to TRBD2. CDR3 length: 16 residues. Germline trimming cut 7 bases from V and 5 bases from J; bases unmatched to any gene: 6. Written as DNA, the CDR3 is TGTGCCAGCACCGGGACTAGCGGGAGTGGAACCGGGGAGCTGTTTTTT. It yields the protein CASTGTSGSGTGELFF.

V and J are TRBV15 and TRBJ2-7; D may correspond to TRBD1 or TRBD2 (6 bases each). The CDR3 totals 14 residues. V was shortened by 3 bases and J by 3 bases, with 12 bases between the two germline ends. The germline V gene has CDR1 LNHNV and CDR2 YYDKDF (reference sequence). DNA of the CDR3: TGTGCCACCAGCAGGGAGGGGACACACTACGAGCAGTACTTC. The encoded protein is CATSREGTHYEQYF.